These 8 T cell receptor beta chains were sequenced from one sample in a study of stem cell transplantation in POMP-related autoinflammatory disease. Libraries were prepared by immunoSEQ multiplex PCR; TCRdb keeps only in-frame clonotypes and omits some of them. This table holds 25,000 to 40,000 clones, just over 85% found once. The sample in question was CD4+ T cells from PBMCs, obtained before stem cell transplantation. The receptors were gathered from a human donor with POMP-related autoinflammation and immune dysregulation (PRAID).

The CDR3 coding sequence is TGTGCCAGCAGCTTTAACGAACTGGCGTACCAAGAGACCCAGTACTTC. Encoded protein: CASSFNELAYQETQYF. The chain recombines TRBV11-2 with TRBJ2-5; D ambiguous. This CDR3 has 16 residues. The V end was cut by 3 bases, the J end by 0 bases, with 14 bases between. Germline V gene sequence: CDR1 SGHAT, CDR2 FQNNGV.

The chain combines TRBV7-9 with TRBJ1-1, with D possibly TRBD1 on 6 matching bases. Per the germline V gene, CDR1 is SEHNR and CDR2 is FQNEAQ (reference sequence). Deletions cut 5 bases from V and 6 bases from J, with 10 bases between. CDR3 length equals 12 residues. In DNA form, the CDR3 reads TGTGCCAGCAGCCCATGGGGGCCTGAAGCTTTCTTT. This translates into CASSPWGPEAFF.

This clone was detected only once. The V gene is TRBV28, the J gene TRBJ2-5; weak D call: TRBD2 (7 bases). V lost 4 bases and J lost 7, with 13 bases in between. The CDR3 extends over 13 amino acids. Germline V gives CDR1 MDHEN, CDR2 SYDVKM. CDR3 region: CASSSRGGGTQYF. The CDR3 nucleotides read TGTGCCAGCAGTTCCCGGGGAGGGGGGACCCAGTACTTC.

The J gene is TRBJ2-6, the V gene TRBV19; D unclear. The CDR3 has 15 amino acids. Trimming shortened V by 8 bases and J by 0 bases, and 11 bases separated the two germline ends. The germline V gene has CDR1 LNHDA and CDR2 SQIVND (reference sequence). DNA of the CDR3: TGTGCCAGTCTGAACCAGAGCTCTGGGGCCAACGTCCTGACTTTC. It specifies CASLNQSSGANVLTF.

This chain connects TRBV28 to TRBJ2-7; D may be TRBD1 (5 bases). V dropped 7 bases and J dropped 5 bases, with 24 bases sitting between them. Germline assignment: CDR1 MDHEN and CDR2 SYDVKM. The CDR3 is made up of 16 amino acids. The CDR3 DNA follows: TGTGCCAGCACCTCCCCCACCAGGCAGGACATCCACGAGCAGTACTTC. It yields the protein CASTSPTRQDIHEQYF.

The V gene is TRBV7-6, the J gene TRBJ1-1; TRBD1 might be the D (6 bases). V shed 5 bases and J shed 4 bases, with 26 bases lying between them. The CDR3 totals 18 residues. CDR1 and CDR2 from the germline V gene are SGHVS and FNYEAQ. DNA of the CDR3: TGTGCCAGCAGCAAACGGCCAACAGGGAGGACCCTGAGCACTGAAGCTTTCTTT. Translation gives CASSKRPTGRTLSTEAFF.

This clone was picked up one time. The chain employs TRBV5-8 and TRBJ1-5; D is possibly TRBD1 (5 bases). CDR1 and CDR2 from the germline V gene are SGHTS and YDEGEE. This CDR3 comprises 13 residues. The V gene lost 4 bases and the J gene lost 1 base, with 6 bases spanning the gap. The CDR3 DNA reads TGTGCCAGCAGCCGGGACAGCAATCAGCCCCAGCATTTT. Its protein is CASSRDSNQPQHF.

The chain combines TRBV5-1 with TRBJ2-3; D not resolved. The length of the CDR3 is 14 residues. Between the trimmed V and J ends, which lost 2 bases and 2 bases, there was a span of 9 bases. The germline V gene encodes CDR1 SGHRS and CDR2 YFSETQ. The CDR3 sequence: CASSFGGNTDTQYF. CDR3 nucleotides: TGCGCCAGCAGCTTTGGTGGCAACACAGATACGCAGTATTTT.